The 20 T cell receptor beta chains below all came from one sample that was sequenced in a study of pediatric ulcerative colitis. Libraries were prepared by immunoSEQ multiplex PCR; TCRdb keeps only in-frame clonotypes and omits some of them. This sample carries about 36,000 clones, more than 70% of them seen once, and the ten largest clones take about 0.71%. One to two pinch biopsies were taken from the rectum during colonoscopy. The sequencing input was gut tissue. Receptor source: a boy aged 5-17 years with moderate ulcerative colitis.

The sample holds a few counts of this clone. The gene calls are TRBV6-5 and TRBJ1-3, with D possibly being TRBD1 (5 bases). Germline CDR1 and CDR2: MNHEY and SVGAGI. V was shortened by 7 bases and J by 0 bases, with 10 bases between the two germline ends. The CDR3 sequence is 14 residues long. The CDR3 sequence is CASTQGFSGNTIYF. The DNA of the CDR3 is TGTGCCAGCACGCAGGGATTCTCTGGAAACACCATATATTTT.

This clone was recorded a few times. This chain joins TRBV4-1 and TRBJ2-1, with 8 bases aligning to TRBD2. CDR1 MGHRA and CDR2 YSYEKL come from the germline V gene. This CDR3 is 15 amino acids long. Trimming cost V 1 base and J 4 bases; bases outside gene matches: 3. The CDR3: CASSQVTSEYNEQFF. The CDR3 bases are TGCGCCAGCAGCCAAGTGACTAGCGAGTACAATGAGCAGTTCTTC.

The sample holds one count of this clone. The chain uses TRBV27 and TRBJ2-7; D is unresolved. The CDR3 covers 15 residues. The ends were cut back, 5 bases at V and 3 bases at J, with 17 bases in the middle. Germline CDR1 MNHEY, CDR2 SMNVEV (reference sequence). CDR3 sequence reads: CASSKDPVSDYEQYF. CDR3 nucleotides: TGTGCCAGCAGTAAGGATCCTGTGTCGGACTACGAGCAGTACTTC.

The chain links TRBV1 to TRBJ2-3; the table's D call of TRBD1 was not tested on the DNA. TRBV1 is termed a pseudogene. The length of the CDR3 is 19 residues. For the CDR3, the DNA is TGCACCAGCAGCCAAGATTGGGGCAGTAAGCACCCTAGCACAGATACGCAGTATTTT. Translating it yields CTSSQDWGSKHPSTDTQYF.

The DNA of the CDR3 is TGTGCCTGGTCGCGACTTGACAGCATATACTACGAGCAGTACTTC. Translated, it gives CAWSRLDSIYYEQYF. This chain uses TRBV30 with TRBJ2-7, with D perhaps matching TRBD1 (5 bases). V shed 5 bases and J shed 3 bases, with 20 bases lying between them. This CDR3 region has 15 residues. The V gene's germline CDR1 is GTSNPN and CDR2 SVGIG (reference sequence).

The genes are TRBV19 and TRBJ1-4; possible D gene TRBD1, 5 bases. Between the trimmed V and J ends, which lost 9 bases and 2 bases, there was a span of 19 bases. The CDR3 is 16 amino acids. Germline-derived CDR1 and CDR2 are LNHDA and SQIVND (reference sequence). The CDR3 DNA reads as TGTGCCAGAAGTGGGGGACCGATCCCGACTAATGAAAAACTGTTTTTT. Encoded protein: CARSGGPIPTNEKLFF. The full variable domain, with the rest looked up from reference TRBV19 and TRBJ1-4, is DGGITQSPKYLFRKEGQNVTLSCEQNLNHDAMYWYRQDPGQGLRLIYYSQIVNDFQKGDIAEGYSVSREKKESFPLTVTSAQKNPTAFYLCARSGGPIPTNEKLFFGSGTQLSVL.

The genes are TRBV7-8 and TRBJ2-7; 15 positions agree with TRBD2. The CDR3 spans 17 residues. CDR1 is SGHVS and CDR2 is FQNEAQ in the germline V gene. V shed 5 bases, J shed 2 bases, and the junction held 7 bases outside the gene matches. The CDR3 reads CASSPPGLAGGAYEQYF. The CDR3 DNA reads TGTGCCAGCAGCCCCCCGGGACTAGCGGGGGGAGCCTACGAGCAGTACTTC.

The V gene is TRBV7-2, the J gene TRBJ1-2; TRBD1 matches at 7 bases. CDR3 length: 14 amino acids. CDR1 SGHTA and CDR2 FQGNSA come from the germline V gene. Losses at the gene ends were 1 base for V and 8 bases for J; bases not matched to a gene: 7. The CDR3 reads CASSLDRQGGGYTF. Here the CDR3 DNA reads TGTGCCAGCAGCTTAGATCGACAGGGAGGAGGCTACACCTTC.

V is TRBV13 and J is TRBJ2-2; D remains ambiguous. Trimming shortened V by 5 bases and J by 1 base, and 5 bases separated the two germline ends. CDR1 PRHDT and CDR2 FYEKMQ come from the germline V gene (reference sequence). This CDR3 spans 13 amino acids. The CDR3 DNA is TGTGCCAGCAGCCGCGGGAACACCGGGGAGCTGTTTTTT. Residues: CASSRGNTGELFF.

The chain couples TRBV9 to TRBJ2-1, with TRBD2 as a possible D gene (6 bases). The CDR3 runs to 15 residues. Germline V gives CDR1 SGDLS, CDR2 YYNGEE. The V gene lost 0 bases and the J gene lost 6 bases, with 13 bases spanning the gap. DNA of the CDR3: TGTGCCAGCAGCGTAGACGGCGGGGTGTTCAATGAGCAGTTCTTC. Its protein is CASSVDGGVFNEQFF. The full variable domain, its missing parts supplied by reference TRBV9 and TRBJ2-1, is DSGVTQTPKHLITATGQRVTLRCSPRSGDLSVYWYQQSLDQGLQFLIQYYNGEERAKGNILERFSAQQFPDLHSELNLSSLELGDSALYFCASSVDGGVFNEQFFGPGTRLTVL.

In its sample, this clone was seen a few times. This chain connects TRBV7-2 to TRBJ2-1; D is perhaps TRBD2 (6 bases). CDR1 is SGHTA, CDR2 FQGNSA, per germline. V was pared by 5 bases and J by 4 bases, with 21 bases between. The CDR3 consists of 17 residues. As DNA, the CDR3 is TGTGCCAGCAGCCAGAAGGGATGGACTACGACTTACAATGAGCAGTTCTTC. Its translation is CASSQKGWTTTYNEQFF.

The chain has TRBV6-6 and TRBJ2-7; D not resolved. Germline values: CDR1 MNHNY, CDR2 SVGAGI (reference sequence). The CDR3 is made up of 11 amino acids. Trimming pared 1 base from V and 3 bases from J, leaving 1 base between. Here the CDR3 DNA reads TGTGCCAGCAGTTACTTCTACGAGCAGTACTTC. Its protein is CASSYFYEQYF.

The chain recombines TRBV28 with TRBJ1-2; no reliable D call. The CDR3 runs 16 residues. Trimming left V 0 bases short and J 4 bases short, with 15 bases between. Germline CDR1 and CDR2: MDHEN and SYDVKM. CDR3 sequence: CASSLWSESEVYGYTF. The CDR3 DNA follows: TGTGCCAGCAGTTTATGGTCGGAGTCGGAAGTCTATGGCTACACCTTC.

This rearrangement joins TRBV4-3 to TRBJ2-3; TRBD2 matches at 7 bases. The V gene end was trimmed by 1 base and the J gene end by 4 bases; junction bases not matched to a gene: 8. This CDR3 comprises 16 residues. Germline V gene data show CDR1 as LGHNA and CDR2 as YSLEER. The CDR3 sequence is CASSQGWAGESDTQYF. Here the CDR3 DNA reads TGCGCCAGCAGCCAAGGCTGGGCGGGGGAATCAGATACGCAGTATTTT.

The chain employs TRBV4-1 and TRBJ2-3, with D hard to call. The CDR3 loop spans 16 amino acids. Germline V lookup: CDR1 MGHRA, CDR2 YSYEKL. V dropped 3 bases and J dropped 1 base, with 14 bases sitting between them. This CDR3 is CASSQTSLVGTDTQYF. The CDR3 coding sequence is TGCGCCAGCAGCCAGACGAGTCTAGTGGGCACAGATACGCAGTATTTT.

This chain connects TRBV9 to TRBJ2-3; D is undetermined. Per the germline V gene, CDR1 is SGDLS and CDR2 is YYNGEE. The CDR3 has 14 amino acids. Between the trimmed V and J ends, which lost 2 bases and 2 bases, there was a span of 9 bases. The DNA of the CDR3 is TGTGCCAGCAGCGTTCGGTTGACCACAGATACGCAGTATTTT. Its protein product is CASSVRLTTDTQYF.

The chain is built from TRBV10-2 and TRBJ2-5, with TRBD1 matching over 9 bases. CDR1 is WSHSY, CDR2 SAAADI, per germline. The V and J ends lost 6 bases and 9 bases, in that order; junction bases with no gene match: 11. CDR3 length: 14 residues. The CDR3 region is CASRTGQGRKAQYF. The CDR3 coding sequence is TGCGCCAGCAGAACAGGACAGGGGAGGAAGGCCCAGTACTTC.

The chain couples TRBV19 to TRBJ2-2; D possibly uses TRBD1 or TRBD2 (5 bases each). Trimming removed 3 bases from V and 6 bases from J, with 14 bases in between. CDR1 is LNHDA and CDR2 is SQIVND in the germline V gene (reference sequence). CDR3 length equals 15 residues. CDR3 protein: CASSISSGAAGELFF. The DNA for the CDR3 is TGTGCCAGTAGTATCAGTTCCGGGGCAGCCGGGGAGCTGTTTTTT. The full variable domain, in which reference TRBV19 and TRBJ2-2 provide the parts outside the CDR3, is DGGITQSPKYLFRKEGQNVTLSCEQNLNHDAMYWYRQDPGQGLRLIYYSQIVNDFQKGDIAEGYSVSREKKESFPLTVTSAQKNPTAFYLCASSISSGAAGELFFGEGSRLTVL.

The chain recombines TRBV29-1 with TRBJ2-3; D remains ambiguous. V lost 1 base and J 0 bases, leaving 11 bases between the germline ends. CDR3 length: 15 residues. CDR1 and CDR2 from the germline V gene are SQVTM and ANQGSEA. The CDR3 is CSVEGGPHSTDTQYF. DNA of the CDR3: TGCAGCGTTGAAGGAGGTCCACATAGCACAGATACGCAGTATTTT.

In nucleotides, the CDR3 is TGTGCCAGCAGTTGGGGGACTAGCGGGAGGTGCAATGAGCAGTTCTTC. Its translation: CASSWGTSGRCNEQFF. This sequence joins TRBV27 and TRBJ2-1; 15 bases map to TRBD2. Germline V gene lookup returns CDR1 MNHEY and CDR2 SMNVEV (reference sequence). The CDR3 has 16 amino acids. Losses at the gene ends were 4 bases for V and 6 bases for J; bases not matched to a gene: 4.